The 20 T cell receptor beta chains below were found in one sample sequenced in a study of blood T cell repertoires in COVID-19. Here immunoSEQ multiplex PCR was the method, and the copy in TCRdb shows in-frame clones only, minus some. The repertoire has 250,000 or so clones, over 80% of them found once; the top ten carry around 3.7%. Sequenced sample: PBMCs or T cells enriched from blood (not recorded which). The receptor set was obtained from a woman aged 25-40 years who had been exposed to COVID-19.

As regards this clone: At the DNA level, this CDR3 is encoded by other sequences in the same sample as well. In DNA form, the CDR3 reads TGTGCCAGTGGGACAGGGAACACTGAAGCTTTCTTT. Its protein is CASGTGNTEAFF. The rearrangement uses TRBV19 and TRBJ1-1; 8 bases line up with TRBD1. The germline CDR1 and CDR2 sequences are LNHDA and SQIVND (reference sequence). The CDR3 runs 12 residues. With V trimmed by 8 bases and J by 1 base, 0 bases remained unmatched.

This chain joins TRBV5-6 and TRBJ2-1; 9 positions agree with TRBD1. The length of the CDR3 is 14 residues. CDR1 and CDR2 (germline): SGHDT, YYEEEE. Losses at the gene ends were 0 bases for V and 5 bases for J; bases not matched to a gene: 0. CDR3 nucleotide sequence: TGTGCCAGCAGCTTGGGACAGGGGGACAATGAGCAGTTCTTC. Translated, it gives CASSLGQGDNEQFF.

The rearrangement links TRBV25-1 to TRBJ2-7, with D possibly being TRBD2 (6 bases). The length of the CDR3 is 13 residues. CDR1 is MGHDK, CDR2 SYGVNS, per germline. V was shortened by 6 bases and J by 2 bases, with 11 bases between the two germline ends. The CDR3 nucleotides read TGTGCCAGCAGCCTTAGCGGACCCTACGAGCAGTACTTC. Translated: CASSLSGPYEQYF.

The V gene is TRBV5-6, the J gene TRBJ1-1; a weak D match, TRBD1 (5 bases). CDR3 size: 17 residues. Germline V gene sequence: CDR1 SGHDT, CDR2 YYEEEE. V was clipped by 2 bases and J by 3 bases, with 20 bases between them. CDR3 loop: CASSFGDSIFTYTEAFF. CDR3 nucleotides: TGTGCCAGCAGCTTTGGGGACTCAATTTTTACGTACACTGAAGCTTTCTTT.

The V call is TRBV5-4, the J call TRBJ1-1; D is possibly TRBD1 (6 bases). Trimming pared 0 bases from V and 1 base from J, leaving 10 bases between. The CDR3 consists of 15 residues. Germline V lookup: CDR1 SGHNT, CDR2 YYREEE (reference sequence). Here the CDR3 DNA reads TGTGCCAGCAGCTTGGATTACAGGGCGAACACTGAAGCTTTCTTT. This translates into CASSLDYRANTEAFF.

This clone was found once. At one end the junction does not follow the germline gene, possibly because of a read error. The rearrangement links TRBV7-7 to TRBJ2-7; 7 positions match TRBD2. CDR3 length: 15 amino acids. Germline CDR1 SSHAT, CDR2 FNYEAQ (reference sequence). Here the CDR3 DNA reads TGTGCTAGCAGCTTCGTGGGGGAGGGCATCCACGAGCAGTACTTC. Amino acid sequence: CASSFVGEGIHEQYF.

This chain links TRBV9 with TRBJ1-3, with 8 bases identical to TRBD1. The V gene end was trimmed by 1 base and the J gene end by 4 bases; junction bases not matched to a gene: 4. The CDR3 is made up of 15 amino acids. Germline loops: CDR1 SGDLS, CDR2 YYNGEE. The CDR3 region has the DNA TGTGCCAGCAGCGTACAGGGGGCGCTCGGAAACACCATATATTTT. This codes for CASSVQGALGNTIYF.

V gene TRBV7-6 combines with J gene TRBJ2-2, with 8 bases lining up with TRBD1. Germline trimming cut 5 bases from V and 2 bases from J; bases unmatched to any gene: 7. Germline CDR1 is SGHVS and CDR2 is FNYEAQ. This CDR3 is 16 amino acids long. Here the CDR3 reads CASSTRQGSNTGELFF. CDR3 coding DNA: TGTGCCAGCAGCACCAGACAGGGGAGTAACACCGGGGAGCTGTTTTTT.

This sequence joins TRBV14 and TRBJ2-1; 7 nucleotides align to TRBD2. Germline assignment: CDR1 SGHDN and CDR2 FVKESK. V shed 1 base, J shed 2 bases, and the junction held 11 bases outside the gene matches. CDR3 length: 18 residues. CDR3 sequence (DNA): TGTGCCAGCAGCCAAGCGGACGGGAGGTCTATGACCTACAATGAGCAGTTCTTC. It codes for CASSQADGRSMTYNEQFF.

This sequence joins TRBV2 and TRBJ1-1; D not resolved. Germline CDR1 reads SNHLY; CDR2 reads FYNNEI. Trimming shortened V by 6 bases and J by 4 bases, and 9 bases separated the two germline ends. The CDR3 is made up of 12 amino acids. The CDR3 region is CASRAAVTEAFF. The DNA of the CDR3 is TGTGCCAGCAGAGCAGCGGTCACTGAAGCTTTCTTT.

The chain links TRBV5-6 to TRBJ2-7, with 12 nucleotides matching TRBD2. V was pared by 0 bases and J by 6 bases, with 4 bases of the junction left unmatched. This CDR3 contains 15 residues. The germline CDR1 and CDR2 sequences are SGHDT and YYEEEE. The CDR3, as DNA: TGTGCCAGCAGCTTGGCTAGCGGGAGGGTGGGCGAGCAGTACTTC. Residues: CASSLASGRVGEQYF.

The chain couples TRBV29-1 to TRBJ1-2; D is ambiguous. This CDR3 has 15 residues. Trimming cost V 1 base and J 4 bases, with 16 bases left between them. Germline V gene lookup returns CDR1 SQVTM and CDR2 ANQGSEA. The CDR3 sequence is CSVEGVGSGGYGYTF. CDR3 DNA: TGCAGCGTTGAAGGTGTAGGGTCGGGAGGCTATGGCTACACCTTC.

This sequence joins TRBV4-2 and TRBJ2-1; the match to TRBD2 covers 9 bases. Germline CDR1 and CDR2: LGHNA and YNFKEQ. The junction had 8 bases not matched to a gene; V was cut back by 0 bases and J by 5 bases. The CDR3 runs to 17 residues. CDR3 amino acids: CASSQDLGAGGDNEQFF. In DNA, the CDR3 is TGTGCCAGCAGCCAAGATCTTGGGGCGGGAGGGGACAATGAGCAGTTCTTC.

This chain connects TRBV9 to TRBJ1-1, with D possibly being TRBD1 (5 bases). Between the trimmed V and J ends, which lost 8 bases and 0 bases, there was a span of 8 bases. CDR3 length: 12 amino acids. Germline-derived CDR1 and CDR2 are SGDLS and YYNGEE. CDR3 amino acids: CARGALNTEAFF. Here the CDR3 DNA reads TGTGCCAGAGGGGCCTTGAACACTGAAGCTTTCTTT.

The chain employs TRBV5-1 and TRBJ2-5, with D perhaps matching TRBD2 (5 bases). In germline, CDR1 is SGHRS, CDR2 YFSETQ. V dropped 0 bases and J dropped 6 bases, with 12 bases sitting between them. The CDR3 loop spans 14 amino acids. The CDR3 loop reads CASSLERALKTQYF. In DNA form, the CDR3 reads TGCGCCAGCAGCTTGGAGAGGGCATTGAAGACCCAGTACTTC.

This clone is a singleton in its sample. This chain connects TRBV19 to TRBJ2-2; 9 nucleotides match TRBD2. CDR1 is LNHDA, CDR2 SQIVND, per germline (reference sequence). There are 17 residues in the CDR3. The junction had 9 bases not matched to a gene; V was cut back by 2 bases and J by 5 bases. CDR3 region: CASSILAGGPRTGELFF. Here the CDR3 DNA reads TGTGCCAGTAGTATATTGGCGGGAGGGCCGCGAACCGGGGAGCTGTTTTTT.

The V gene is TRBV2, the J gene TRBJ2-7; no firm D call. The CDR3 is 14 amino acids. V was pared by 2 bases and J by 3 bases, with 11 bases between. The germline CDR1 and CDR2 sequences are SNHLY and FYNNEI. As DNA, the CDR3 is TGTGCCAGCAGTGAAAATGGTCTAAACTACGAGCAGTACTTC. Translated: CASSENGLNYEQYF.

This chain uses TRBV30 with TRBJ1-2, with D tentatively TRBD1 (5 bases). This CDR3 comprises 13 residues. Trimming took 0 bases from V and 11 from J, leaving 16 bases between them. Germline loops: CDR1 GTSNPN, CDR2 SVGIG (reference sequence). The DNA for the CDR3 is TGTGCCTGGAGTGTAGGGGTCAGAAGTAATTACACCTTC. This gives the protein CAWSVGVRSNYTF.

V gene TRBV4-1 combines with J gene TRBJ2-5; 9 positions match TRBD2. The germline CDR1 and CDR2 sequences are MGHRA and YSYEKL. This CDR3 is 16 amino acids long. Losses at the gene ends were 3 bases for V and 2 bases for J; bases not matched to a gene: 7. This CDR3 is CASSHMLAGSQETQYF. In DNA form, the CDR3 reads TGCGCCAGCAGCCACATGCTAGCGGGATCACAAGAGACCCAGTACTTC.

The chain combines TRBV24-1 with TRBJ1-2, with D unresolved. V lost 4 bases and J lost 2, with 10 bases in between. The V gene's germline CDR1 is KGHDR and CDR2 SFDVKD. CDR3 length: 14 amino acids. This CDR3 reads CATSEPEKNYGYTF. Written as DNA, the CDR3 is TGTGCCACCAGTGAGCCCGAGAAAAACTATGGCTACACCTTC.